This T cell receptor (beta chain) is from a study of blood T cells in healthy people across ages. The study's findings and limits: Leaving the PBMCs unsorted stopped any conclusive comparison of naive versus antigen-experienced cells.

As regards this clonotype: The antigen is unknown.

This CDR3 has 13 amino acids. Per germline, CDR1 SQVTM and CDR2 ANQGSEA. Then a second PCR, running about 7 to 11 cycles, was carried out with a sample-barcoded 5' primer and a J-beta primer mix. A template-switch adaptor that had 12 random nucleotides put a tag on each cDNA molecule. TCRdb ran MiXCR on the 5' RACE reads and lists one entry per CDR3 protein. The sample lists about 730,000 distinct CDR3 sequences; about 40% were seen once. Sequenced material: blood. The chain employs TRBV29-1 and TRBJ2-4, with D tentatively TRBD2 (7 bases). TRBJ2-7 explains the end of the DNA better; the J call may be wrong. The TCR comes from a woman in her sixties or seventies in good health. The CDR3, as DNA: TGCAGCGTCGGGGGGCAGGGAGGCGACGAGCAGTACTTC. Its translation: CSVGGQGGDEQYF.